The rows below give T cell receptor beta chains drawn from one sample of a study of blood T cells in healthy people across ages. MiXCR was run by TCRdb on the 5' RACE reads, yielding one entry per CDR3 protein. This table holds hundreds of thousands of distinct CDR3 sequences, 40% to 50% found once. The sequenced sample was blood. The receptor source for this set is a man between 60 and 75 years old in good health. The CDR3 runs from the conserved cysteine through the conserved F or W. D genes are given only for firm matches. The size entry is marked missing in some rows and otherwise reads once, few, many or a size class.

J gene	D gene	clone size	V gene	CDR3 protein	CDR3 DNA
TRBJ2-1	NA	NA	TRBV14	CASSPLGVTSYNEQFF	TGTGCCAGCAGCCCCCTCGGGGTCACCTCCTACAATGAGCAGTTCTTC
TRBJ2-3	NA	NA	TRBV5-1	CATQTGPTDTQYF	TGCGCCACCCAAACCGGGCCTACAGATACGCAGTATTTT
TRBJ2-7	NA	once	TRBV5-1	CASRSGNYEQYF	TGCGCCAGCAGGTCCGGGAACTACGAGCAGTACTTC
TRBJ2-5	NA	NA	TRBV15	CATSSKGSPQETQYF	TGTGCCACCAGCAGTAAGGGTTCCCCCCAAGAGACCCAGTACTTC
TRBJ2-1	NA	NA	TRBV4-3	CASSQESGYYNEQFF	TGCGCCAGCAGCCAAGAATCGGGATATTACAATGAGCAGTTCTTC
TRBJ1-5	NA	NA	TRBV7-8	CASSGGLQRSDQPQHF	TGTGCCAGCAGCGGGGGGCTCCAGAGAAGCGATCAGCCCCAGCATTTT
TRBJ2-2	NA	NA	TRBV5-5	CASSFHDGLAPNTGELFF	TGTGCCAGCAGCTTCCATGATGGTCTAGCGCCGAACACCGGGGAGCTGTTTTTT
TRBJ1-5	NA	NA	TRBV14	CASSQGLGIKHF	TGTGCCAGCAGCCAAGGTCTTGGAATTAAGCATTTT
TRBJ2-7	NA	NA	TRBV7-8	CASSFRAADYEQYF	TGTGCCAGCAGCTTCCGGGCCGCAGACTACGAGCAGTACTTC
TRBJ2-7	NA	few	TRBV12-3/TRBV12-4	CASSLPNSYEQYF	TGTGCCAGCAGTTTGCCCAACTCCTACGAGCAGTACTTC
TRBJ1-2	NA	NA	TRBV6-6	CASNRGRQFYGYTF	TGTGCCAGCAATCGGGGCAGACAATTCTATGGCTACACCTTC
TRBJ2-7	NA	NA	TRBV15	CATSRAGDDYEQYF	TGTGCCACCAGCAGAGCCGGGGACGACTACGAGCAGTACTTC
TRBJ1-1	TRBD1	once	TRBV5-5	CASGQGQRNTEAFF	TGTGCCAGCGGCCAGGGACAGCGGAACACTGAAGCTTTCTTT
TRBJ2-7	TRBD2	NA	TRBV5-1	CASSSGTSGGGVDEQYF	TGCGCCAGCAGCAGCGGGACTAGCGGGGGGGGAGTCGATGAGCAGTACTTC
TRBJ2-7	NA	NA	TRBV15	CATSLFGYEQYF	TGTGCCACCTCCCTTTTCGGCTACGAGCAGTACTTC
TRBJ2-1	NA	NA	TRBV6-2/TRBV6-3	CASSSPRGHEQFF	TGTGCCAGCAGCTCCCCGCGGGGGCATGAGCAGTTCTTC
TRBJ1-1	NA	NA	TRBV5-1	CASSNPAGGALNTEAFF	TGCGCCAGCAGCAACCCAGCCGGGGGGGCCCTGAACACTGAAGCTTTCTTT
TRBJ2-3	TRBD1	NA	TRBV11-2	CASSLRRDRVFSDTQYF	TGTGCCAGCAGCTTACGACGGGACAGGGTTTTTTCAGATACGCAGTATTTT
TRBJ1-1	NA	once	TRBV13	CASSVGRDTEAFF	TGTGCCAGCAGCGTCGGACGTGACACTGAAGCTTTCTTT
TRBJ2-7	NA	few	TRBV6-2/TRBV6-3	CASSYFPLNDSSSWEQYF	TGTGCCAGCAGTTACTTTCCTTTAAATGACTCCTCAAGTTGGGAGCAGTACTTC
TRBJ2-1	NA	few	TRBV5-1	CASSQGHGAGNEQFF	TGCGCCAGCAGCCAGGGCCATGGGGCTGGGAATGAGCAGTTCTTC
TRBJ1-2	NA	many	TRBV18	CASSPSGDYGYTF	TGTGCCAGCAGTCCCTCCGGGGACTATGGCTACACCTTC
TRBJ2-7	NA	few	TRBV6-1	CASSSPAGTSYEQYF	TGTGCCAGCAGTTCCCCTGCAGGGACTTCCTACGAGCAGTACTTC
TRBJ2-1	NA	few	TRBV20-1	CSAQTGTGSYNEQFF	TGCAGTGCTCAAACCGGGACCGGGTCCTACAATGAGCAGTTCTTC
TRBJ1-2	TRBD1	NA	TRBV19	CASTLTGGIYGYTF	TGTGCCAGTACCCTGACAGGGGGCATCTATGGCTACACCTTC
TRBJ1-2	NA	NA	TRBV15	CATSRDPRGNGYTF	TGTGCCACCAGCAGAGATCCTCGAGGGAATGGCTACACCTTC
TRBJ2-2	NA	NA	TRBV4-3	CASSHDVVTGELFF	TGCGCCAGCAGCCATGACGTTGTGACCGGGGAGCTGTTTTTT
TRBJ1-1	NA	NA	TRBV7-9	CASSVDSVNTEAFF	TGTGCCAGCAGCGTAGACAGCGTGAACACTGAAGCTTTCTTT
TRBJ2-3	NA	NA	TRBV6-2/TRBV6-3	CATRWEDTQYF	TGTGCCACTCGATGGGAAGATACGCAGTATTTT
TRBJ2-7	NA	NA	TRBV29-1	CSVGANYEQYF	TGCAGCGTTGGCGCTAACTACGAGCAGTACTTC
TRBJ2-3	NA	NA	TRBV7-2	CASSFELTDTQYF	TGTGCCAGCAGCTTCGAGCTTACAGATACGCAGTATTTT
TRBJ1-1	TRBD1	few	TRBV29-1	CSVSTGMNTEAFF	TGCAGCGTGTCGACAGGGATGAACACTGAAGCTTTCTTT
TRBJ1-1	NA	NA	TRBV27	CASSVRGYTEAFF	TGTGCCAGCAGTGTCAGGGGTTACACTGAAGCTTTCTTT
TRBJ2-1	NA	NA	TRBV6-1	CASSESLGAYNEQFF	TGTGCCAGCAGTGAGAGTTTAGGGGCCTACAATGAGCAGTTCTTC
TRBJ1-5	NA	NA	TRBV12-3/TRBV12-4	CASSPPIAQPQHF	TGTGCCAGCAGCCCTCCCATAGCTCAGCCCCAGCATTTT
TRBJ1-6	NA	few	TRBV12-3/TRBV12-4	CATGDWDSPLHF	TGTGCCACAGGGGACTGGGATTCACCCCTCCACTTT
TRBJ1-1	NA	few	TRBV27	CASSSGGQNTEAFF	TGTGCCAGCAGTTCCGGAGGCCAGAACACTGAAGCTTTCTTT
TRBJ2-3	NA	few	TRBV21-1	CASKTGAYTQYF	TGTGCCAGCAAAACAGGGGCGTATACGCAGTATTTT
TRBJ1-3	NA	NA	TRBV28	CASSSHAVRGRSSGNTVYF	TGTGCCAGCAGTTCCCACGCCGTCCGGGGCAGGTCTTCTGGAAACACCGTATATTTT
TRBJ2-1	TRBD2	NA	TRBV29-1	CSVRRSEALGGIMGSYKEQFF	TGCAGCGTTAGAAGGAGTGAGGCGTTGGGGGGGATAATGGGGTCCTACAAGGAGCAGTTCTTC
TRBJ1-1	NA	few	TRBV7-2	CASSLAPTGNTEAFF	TGTGCCAGCAGCTTAGCTCCTACAGGGAACACTGAAGCTTTCTTT
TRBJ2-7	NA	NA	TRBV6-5	CASSNGTNYEQYF	TGTGCCAGCAGTAACGGGACAAACTACGAGCAGTACTTC
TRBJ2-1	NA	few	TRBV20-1	CSATAPLYNEQFF	TGCAGTGCTACAGCTCCCCTTTACAATGAGCAGTTCTTC
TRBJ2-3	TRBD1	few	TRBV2	CATGTASSTDTQYF	TGTGCCACCGGGACAGCCTCTAGCACAGATACGCAGTATTTT
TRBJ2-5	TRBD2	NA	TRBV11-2	CASSLGVSGGFYETQYF	TGTGCCAGCAGCTTAGGGGTTAGCGGGGGGTTCTATGAGACCCAGTACTTC
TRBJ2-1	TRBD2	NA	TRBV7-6	CASSRSGSSYNGQFF	TGTGCCAGCAGCCGCAGCGGGAGCTCCTACAATGGGCAGTTCTTC
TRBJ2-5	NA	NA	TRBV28	CASSPGRTSLETQYF	TGTGCCAGCAGTCCCGGGCGGACGTCCTTAGAGACCCAGTACTTC
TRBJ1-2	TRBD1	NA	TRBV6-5	CASSYFQGADGYTF	TGTGCCAGCAGTTACTTCCAGGGGGCGGATGGCTACACCTTC
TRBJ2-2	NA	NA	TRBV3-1	CASSHFVTGELFF	TGTGCCAGCAGCCATTTCGTCACCGGGGAGCTGTTTTTT
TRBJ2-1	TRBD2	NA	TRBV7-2	CASSLGSRGGRREQFF	TGTGCCAGCAGCTTAGGCTCGCGGGGGGGCCGGCGGGAGCAGTTCTTC
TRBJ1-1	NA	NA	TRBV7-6	CASSLAPRGRDTEAFF	TGTGCCAGCAGCTTAGCTCCGCGGGGTAGAGACACTGAAGCTTTCTTT
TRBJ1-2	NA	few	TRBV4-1	CASGQPDRPSYGYTF	TGCGCCAGCGGCCAACCAGACAGGCCTAGCTATGGCTACACCTTC
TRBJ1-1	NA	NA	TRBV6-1	CASSEGTLNTEAFF	TGTGCCAGCAGTGAGGGCACGTTGAACACTGAAGCTTTCTTT
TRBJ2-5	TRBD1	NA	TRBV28	CASRNTGVMSGTQYF	TGTGCCAGCAGAAACACAGGGGTTATGTCGGGGACCCAGTACTTC
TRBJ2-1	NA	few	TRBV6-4	CASSEGLTYNEQFF	TGTGCCAGCAGTGAAGGGTTAACCTACAATGAGCAGTTCTTC
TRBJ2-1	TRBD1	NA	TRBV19	CASTAGQGYDEQFF	TGTGCCAGTACTGCGGGACAGGGGTATGATGAGCAGTTCTTC
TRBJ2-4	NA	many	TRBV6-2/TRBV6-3	CASSYALGGEQAKNIQYF	TGTGCCAGCAGTTACGCCCTAGGGGGGGAGCAGGCCAAAAACATTCAGTACTTC